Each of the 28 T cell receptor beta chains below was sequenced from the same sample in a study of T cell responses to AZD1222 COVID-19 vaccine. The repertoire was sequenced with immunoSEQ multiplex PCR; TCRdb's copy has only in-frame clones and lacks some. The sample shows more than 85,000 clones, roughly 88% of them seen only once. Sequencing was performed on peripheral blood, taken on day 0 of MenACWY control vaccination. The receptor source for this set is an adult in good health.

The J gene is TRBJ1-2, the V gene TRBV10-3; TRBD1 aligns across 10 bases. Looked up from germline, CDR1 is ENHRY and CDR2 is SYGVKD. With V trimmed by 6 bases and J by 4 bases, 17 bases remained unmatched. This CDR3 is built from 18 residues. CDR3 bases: TGTGCCATCAGAACCCGTTTTCTCCCGACAGGGGGCGTCTATGGCTACACCTTC. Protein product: CAIRTRFLPTGGVYGYTF.

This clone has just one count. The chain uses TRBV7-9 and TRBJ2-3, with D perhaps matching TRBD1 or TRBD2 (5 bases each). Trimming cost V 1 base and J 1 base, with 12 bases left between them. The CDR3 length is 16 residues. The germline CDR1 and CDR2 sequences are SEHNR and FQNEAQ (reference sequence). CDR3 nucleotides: TGTGCCAGCAGCTTAGGAGGGGTTGGGGGCACAGATACGCAGTATTTT. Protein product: CASSLGGVGGTDTQYF. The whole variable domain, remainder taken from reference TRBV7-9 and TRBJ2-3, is DTGVSQNPRHKITKRGQNVTFRCDPISEHNRLYWYRQTLGQGPEFLTYFQNEAQLEKSRLLSDRFSAERPKGSFSTLEIQRTEQGDSAMYLCASSLGGVGGTDTQYFGPGTRLTVL.

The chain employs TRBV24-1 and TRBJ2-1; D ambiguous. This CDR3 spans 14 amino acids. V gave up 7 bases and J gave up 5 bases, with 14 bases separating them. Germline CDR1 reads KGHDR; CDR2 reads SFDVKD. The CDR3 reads CATSSETYNNEQFF. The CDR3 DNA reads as TGTGCCACCAGCAGCGAAACGTACAACAATGAGCAGTTCTTC.

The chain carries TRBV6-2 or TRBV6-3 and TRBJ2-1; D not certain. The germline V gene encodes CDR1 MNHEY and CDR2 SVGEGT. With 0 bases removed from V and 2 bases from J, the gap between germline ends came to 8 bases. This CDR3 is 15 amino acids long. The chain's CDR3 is CASSYSGQTYNEQFF. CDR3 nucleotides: TGTGCCAGCAGTTACTCGGGTCAGACCTACAATGAGCAGTTCTTC.

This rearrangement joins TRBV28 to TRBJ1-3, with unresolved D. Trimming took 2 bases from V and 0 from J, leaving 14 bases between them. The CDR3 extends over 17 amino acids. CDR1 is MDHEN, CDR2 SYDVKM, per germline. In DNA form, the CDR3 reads TGTGCCAGCAGTTTAGGAGGCAGCCCAAGCTCTGGAAACACCATATATTTT. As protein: CASSLGGSPSSGNTIYF.

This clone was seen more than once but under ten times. The CDR3 loop reads CASSLKLNTGELFF. In DNA, the CDR3 is TGTGCCAGCAGTTTAAAGCTTAACACCGGGGAGCTGTTTTTT. The J gene is TRBJ2-2, the V gene TRBV27; D uncertain. Trimming took 2 bases from V and 2 from J, leaving 6 bases between them. This CDR3 has 14 residues. Germline V gene data show CDR1 as MNHEY and CDR2 as SMNVEV (reference sequence).

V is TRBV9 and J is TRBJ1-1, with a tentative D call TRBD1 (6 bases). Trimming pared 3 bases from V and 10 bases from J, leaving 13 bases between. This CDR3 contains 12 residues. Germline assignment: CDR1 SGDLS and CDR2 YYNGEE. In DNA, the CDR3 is TGTGCCAGCAGCGCCCTGAGGGGGGGAGCTTTCTTT. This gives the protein CASSALRGGAFF.

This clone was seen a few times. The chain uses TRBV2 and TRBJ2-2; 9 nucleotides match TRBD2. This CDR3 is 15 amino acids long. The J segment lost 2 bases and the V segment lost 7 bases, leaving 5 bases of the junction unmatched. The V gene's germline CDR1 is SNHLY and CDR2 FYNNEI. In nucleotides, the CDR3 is TGTGCCAGCAAAGGAGCGGGAGGTAACACCGGGGAGCTGTTTTTT. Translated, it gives CASKGAGGNTGELFF.

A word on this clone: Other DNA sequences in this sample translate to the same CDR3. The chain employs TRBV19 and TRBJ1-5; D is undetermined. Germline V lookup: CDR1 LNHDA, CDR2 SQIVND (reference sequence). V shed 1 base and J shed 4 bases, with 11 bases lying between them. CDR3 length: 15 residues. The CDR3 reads CASSIGGGGNQPQHF. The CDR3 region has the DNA TGTGCCAGTAGTATAGGAGGTGGCGGGAATCAGCCCCAGCATTTT.

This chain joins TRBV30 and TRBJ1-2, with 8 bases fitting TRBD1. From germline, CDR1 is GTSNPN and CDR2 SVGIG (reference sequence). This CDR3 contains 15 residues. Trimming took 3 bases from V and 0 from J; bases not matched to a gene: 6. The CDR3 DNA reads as TGTGCCTGGAGGGGACAGGTCACAACTAACTATGGCTACACCTTC. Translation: CAWRGQVTTNYGYTF.

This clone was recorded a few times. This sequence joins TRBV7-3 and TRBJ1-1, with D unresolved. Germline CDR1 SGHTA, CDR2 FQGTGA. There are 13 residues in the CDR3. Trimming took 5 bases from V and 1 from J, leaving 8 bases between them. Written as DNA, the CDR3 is TGTGCCAGCAGCGAACAGAAGAACACTGAAGCTTTCTTT. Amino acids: CASSEQKNTEAFF.

The CDR3 here is CASSQDYSLGTYEQYF. The CDR3 DNA is TGCGCCAGCAGCCAAGATTATTCCCTGGGAACCTACGAGCAGTACTTC. The chain joins TRBV4-1 to TRBJ2-7; no clear D gene. Germline CDR1 reads MGHRA; CDR2 reads YSYEKL. The CDR3 is 16 residues long. Trimming stripped 0 bases from V and 2 bases from J, with 14 bases between.

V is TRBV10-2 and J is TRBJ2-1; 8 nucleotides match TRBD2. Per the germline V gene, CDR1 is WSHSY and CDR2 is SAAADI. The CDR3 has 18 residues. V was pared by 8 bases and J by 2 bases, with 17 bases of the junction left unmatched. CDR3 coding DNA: TGCGCCAGCGCCCCAACTAGCGGTGGAATTAACGCCTACAATGAGCAGTTCTTC. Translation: CASAPTSGGINAYNEQFF.

Here the CDR3 DNA reads TGTGCCAGCAGTCCAGGGCGGGCGGGAGTCGCCAAAAACATTCAGTACTTC. Protein: CASSPGRAGVAKNIQYF. V gene TRBV7-9 combines with J gene TRBJ2-4; 7 bases line up with TRBD2. The CDR3 is 17 amino acids. In germline, CDR1 is SEHNR, CDR2 FQNEAQ (reference sequence). Trimming took 6 bases from V and 1 from J; bases not matched to a gene: 12. Full variable domain (missing parts from reference TRBV7-9 and TRBJ2-4): DTGVSQNPRHKITKRGQNVTFRCDPISEHNRLYWYRQTLGQGPEFLTYFQNEAQLEKSRLLSDRFSAERPKGSFSTLEIQRTEQGDSAMYLCASSPGRAGVAKNIQYFGAGTRLSVL.

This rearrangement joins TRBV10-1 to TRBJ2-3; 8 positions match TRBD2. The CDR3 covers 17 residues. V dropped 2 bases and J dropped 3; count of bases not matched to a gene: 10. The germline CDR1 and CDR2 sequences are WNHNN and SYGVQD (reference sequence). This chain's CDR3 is CASSEPRRAGVTDTQYF. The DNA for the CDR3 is TGCGCCAGCAGTGAGCCGAGGCGAGCGGGGGTGACAGATACGCAGTATTTT.

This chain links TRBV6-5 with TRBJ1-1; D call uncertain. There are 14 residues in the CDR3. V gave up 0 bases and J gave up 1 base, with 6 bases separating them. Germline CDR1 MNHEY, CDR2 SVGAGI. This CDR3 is CASSYSARNTEAFF. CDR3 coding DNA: TGTGCCAGCAGTTACTCGGCTAGGAACACTGAAGCTTTCTTT.

CDR3 region: CASSQGSPPGQFF. The CDR3 DNA reads TGTGCCAGCAGTCAAGGGTCCCCTCCCGGGCAGTTCTTC. This chain links TRBV11-3 with TRBJ2-1; D is unresolved. The V end was cut by 6 bases, the J end by 12 bases, with 18 bases between. Germline assignment: CDR1 SGHNT and CDR2 YENEEA. CDR3 length: 13 residues.

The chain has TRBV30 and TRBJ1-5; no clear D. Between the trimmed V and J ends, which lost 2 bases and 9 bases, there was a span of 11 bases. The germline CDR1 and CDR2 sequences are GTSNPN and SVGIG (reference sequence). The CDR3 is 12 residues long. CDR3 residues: CAWSPATSPQHF. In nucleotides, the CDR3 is TGTGCCTGGAGTCCCGCGACGTCGCCCCAGCATTTT.

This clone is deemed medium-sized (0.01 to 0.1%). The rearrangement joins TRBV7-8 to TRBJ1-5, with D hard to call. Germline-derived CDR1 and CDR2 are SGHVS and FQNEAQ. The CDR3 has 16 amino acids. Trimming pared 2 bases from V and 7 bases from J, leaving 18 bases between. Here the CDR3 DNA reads TGTGCCAGCAGCTTACTTCCGGGAAAAGATTGGCAGCCCCAGCATTTT. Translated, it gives CASSLLPGKDWQPQHF.

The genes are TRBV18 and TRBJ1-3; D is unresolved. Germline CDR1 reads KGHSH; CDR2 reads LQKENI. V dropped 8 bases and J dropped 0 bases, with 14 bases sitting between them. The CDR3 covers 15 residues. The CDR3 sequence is CASHSGLSSGNTIYF. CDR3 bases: TGTGCCAGCCATAGCGGATTAAGCTCTGGAAACACCATATATTTT.

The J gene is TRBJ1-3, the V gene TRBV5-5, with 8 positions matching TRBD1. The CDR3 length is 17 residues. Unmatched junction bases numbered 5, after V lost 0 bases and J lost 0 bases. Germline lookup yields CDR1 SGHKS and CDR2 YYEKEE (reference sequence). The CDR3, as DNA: TGTGCCAGCAGCTTGGCCGGACAGGGCGTCTCTGGAAACACCATATATTTT. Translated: CASSLAGQGVSGNTIYF.

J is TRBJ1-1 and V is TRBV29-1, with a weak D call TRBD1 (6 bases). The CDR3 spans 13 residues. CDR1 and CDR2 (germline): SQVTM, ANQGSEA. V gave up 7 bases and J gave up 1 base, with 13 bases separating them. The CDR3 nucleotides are TGCAGCGCCTACCGGGACACGAACACTGAAGCTTTCTTT. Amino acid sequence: CSAYRDTNTEAFF.

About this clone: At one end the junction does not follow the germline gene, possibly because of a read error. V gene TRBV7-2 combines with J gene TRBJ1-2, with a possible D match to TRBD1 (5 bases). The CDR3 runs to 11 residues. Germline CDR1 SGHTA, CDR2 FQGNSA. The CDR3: CASSPTWGVDF. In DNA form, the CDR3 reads TGTGCCAGCAGCCCCACCTGGGGGGTCGACTTC.

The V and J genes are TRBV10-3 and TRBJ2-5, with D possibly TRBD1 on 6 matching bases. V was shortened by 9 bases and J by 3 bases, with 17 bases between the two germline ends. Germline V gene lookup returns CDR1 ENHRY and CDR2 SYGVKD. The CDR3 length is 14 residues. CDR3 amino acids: CAIGEPKGEETQYF. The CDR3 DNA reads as TGTGCCATTGGGGAACCCAAGGGGGAAGAGACCCAGTACTTC.

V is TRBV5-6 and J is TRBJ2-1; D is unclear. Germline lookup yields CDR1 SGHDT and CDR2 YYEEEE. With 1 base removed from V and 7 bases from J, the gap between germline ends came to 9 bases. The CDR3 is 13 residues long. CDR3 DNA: TGTGCCAGCAGCTTGCCAGTTACGAATGAGCAGTTCTTC. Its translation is CASSLPVTNEQFF.

DNA for the CDR3: TGTGCCAGCAGCCCGTCTGGGTTGGACGGAGCTTTCTTT. As protein: CASSPSGLDGAFF. The chain employs TRBV7-9 and TRBJ1-1; D is uncertain. Germline V CDR1 and CDR2: SEHNR, FQNEAQ (reference sequence). This CDR3 has 13 residues. V was shortened by 5 bases and J by 10 bases, with 17 bases between the two germline ends. Looking up the rest from reference TRBV7-9 and TRBJ1-1 gives the full variable domain: DTGVSQNPRHKITKRGQNVTFRCDPISEHNRLYWYRQTLGQGPEFLTYFQNEAQLEKSRLLSDRFSAERPKGSFSTLEIQRTEQGDSAMYLCASSPSGLDGAFFGQGTRLTVV.

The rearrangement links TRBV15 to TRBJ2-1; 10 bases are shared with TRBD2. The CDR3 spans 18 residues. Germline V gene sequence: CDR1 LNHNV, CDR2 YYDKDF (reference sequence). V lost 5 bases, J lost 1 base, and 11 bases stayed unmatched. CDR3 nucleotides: TGTGCCACCAGCGGACGAGTAGCGGGGGGACTTTCCTACAATGAGCAGTTCTTC. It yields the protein CATSGRVAGGLSYNEQFF.

CDR3 nucleotide sequence: TGTGCCTGGAGGCGGGGTAGCGGTATCACCGGGGAGCTGTTTTTT. It codes for CAWRRGSGITGELFF. The V call is TRBV30, the J call TRBJ2-2, with D maybe TRBD2 (6 bases). V was cut by 3 bases and J by 4 bases, with 15 bases left in between. CDR1 is GTSNPN and CDR2 is SVGIG in the germline V gene (reference sequence). The CDR3 length is 15 residues.